What follows are 5 T cell receptor beta chains derived from one specimen sequenced in a study of post-analysis software for immune sequencing data. Antigen specificity for these receptors is unknown. The authors incorporated unique molecular identifiers into the TCR beta cDNA libraries. MiXCR was run by TCRdb on the PCR reads, yielding one entry per CDR3 protein. The sample has 650,000 to 900,000 distinct CDR3 sequences; 46% are singletons. Study-level findings and limits: In patients, five or six TRBV segments were more frequent than in controls, with TRBV5-6, TRBV5-1 and TRBV20-1 among them.

Material for sequencing was blood. The receptors derive from a girl under 18 with multiple sclerosis.

The chain has TRBV27 and TRBJ2-1; the D is unclear. With the DNA end fitting TRBJ2-7 better, the J assignment may be wrong. CDR1 is MNHEY, CDR2 SMNVEV, per germline (reference sequence). This CDR3 region has 13 residues. DNA for the CDR3: TGTGCCAGTTCGACGAGCTCCTACAATGAGCAGTACTTC. It encodes CASSTSSYNEQYF.

This clonotype was recorded a few times. This chain links TRBV6-2 or TRBV6-3 with TRBJ2-1, with TRBD2 matching 14 bases. Germline CDR1 reads MNHEY; CDR2 reads SVGEGT. Trimming removed 0 bases from V and 6 bases from J; junction bases left unmatched: 13. The CDR3 is made up of 20 amino acids. CDR3 coding DNA: TGTGCCAGCAGTTACTCCAAATACGACCCCGGGACTAGCGGGAGCAATGAGCAGTTCTTC. As protein: CASSYSKYDPGTSGSNEQFF.

This clonotype was seen ten or more times. The chain employs TRBV28 and TRBJ1-2; weak D call: TRBD1 (6 bases). Germline CDR1 and CDR2: MDHEN and SYDVKM. The germline V and J ends were trimmed by 5 bases and 0 bases, with 19 bases remaining between them. The CDR3 has 17 amino acids. CDR3 DNA: TGTGCCAGCAGTACCTTGGGACACCGACCAGCTAACTATGGCTACACCTTC. This encodes CASSTLGHRPANYGYTF.

This clonotype was counted a few times. The CDR3 DNA sequence: TGTGCCAGCAGTTTACAGGGGCATGGGTACGAGCAGTACTTC. The encoded protein is CASSLQGHGYEQYF. The J gene is TRBJ2-7, the V gene TRBV27; possibly TRBD1 for D (6 bases). Per germline, CDR1 MNHEY and CDR2 SMNVEV (reference sequence). This CDR3 comprises 14 residues. V lost 2 bases to trimming and J lost 4 bases, with 12 bases between them.

This CDR3 reads CASSKLAGGLDNEQFF. The CDR3 DNA is TGTGCCAGCAGCAAACTAGCGGGAGGACTAGACAATGAGCAGTTCTTC. The V and J genes are TRBV7-3 and TRBJ2-1; 12 nucleotides agree with TRBD2. The CDR3 spans 16 residues. J gave up 5 bases and V 5 bases, and 7 bases lay outside the gene matches. Germline-derived CDR1 and CDR2 are SGHTA and FQGTGA.